The following is a T cell receptor beta chain sequence with its context. TCRdb's table, derived via immunoSEQ multiplex PCR, lists solely in-frame clones and lacks some. This table has more than 80,000 clones, around 86% appearing once. The data stem from a study of blood T cell repertoires in COVID-19. Across the whole study: T cells, B-cell-depleted T cells, or PBMCs supplied cDNA or gDNA.

Trimming removed 1 base from V and 5 bases from J, with 12 bases in between. The germline V gene has CDR1 LNHDA and CDR2 SQIVND (reference sequence). This CDR3 spans 15 amino acids. This TCR was sampled from a middle-aged man with acute or convalescent COVID-19. J is TRBJ1-5 and V is TRBV19, with D perhaps TRBD1 (6 bases). Sequencing was carried out using peripheral blood. The CDR3 reads CASSIGVGGHQPQHF. The CDR3 DNA reads TGTGCCAGTAGTATAGGAGTCGGGGGGCATCAGCCCCAGCATTTT.